This T cell receptor beta chain was sequenced for a study of cytomegalovirus exposure and HLA in healthy donors. PCR employed 60 Vbeta and 13 Jbeta primers. Assay: immunoSEQ multiplex PCR; the TCRdb copy retains only in-frame clones and omits some. The table includes some 130,000 clones, 60% to 85% detected once. V lost 5 bases to trimming and J lost 2 bases, with 16 bases between them. Germline V CDR1 and CDR2: SNHLY, FYNNEI. The CDR3 is made up of 16 amino acids. The chain has TRBV2 and TRBJ1-3, with D unclear. The receptor was isolated from a human donor in good health. The sequencing input was PBMCs. The CDR3 here is CASSQVVTGAGNTIYF. CDR3 DNA sequence: TGTGCCAGCAGTCAGGTAGTGACCGGGGCTGGAAACACCATATATTTT.